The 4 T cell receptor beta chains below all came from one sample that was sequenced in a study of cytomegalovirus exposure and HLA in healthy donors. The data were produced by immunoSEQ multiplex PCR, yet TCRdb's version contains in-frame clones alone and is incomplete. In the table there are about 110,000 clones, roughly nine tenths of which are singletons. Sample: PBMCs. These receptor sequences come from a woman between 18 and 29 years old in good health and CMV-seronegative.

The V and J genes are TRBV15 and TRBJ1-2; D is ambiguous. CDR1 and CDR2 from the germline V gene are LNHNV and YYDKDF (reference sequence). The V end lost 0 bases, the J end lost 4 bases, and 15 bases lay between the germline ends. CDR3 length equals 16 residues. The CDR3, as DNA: TGTGCCACCAGCAGAGATCGGGAGGGTCTGGTCTATGGCTACACCTTC. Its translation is CATSRDREGLVYGYTF.

The CDR3 DNA reads as TGCGCCAGCAGCCAAGGGTCCAACAGGGGAGGTCGGGAAAAACTGTTTTTT. Amino acid sequence: CASSQGSNRGGREKLFF. The chain has TRBV4-3 and TRBJ1-4; 7 bases align to TRBD1. The CDR3 is 17 amino acids. V lost 1 base and J lost 8; bases outside the gene matches: 13. In germline, CDR1 is LGHNA, CDR2 YSLEER.

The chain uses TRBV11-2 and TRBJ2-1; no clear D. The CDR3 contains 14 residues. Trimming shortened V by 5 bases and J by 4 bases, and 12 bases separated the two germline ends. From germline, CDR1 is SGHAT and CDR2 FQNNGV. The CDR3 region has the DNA TGTGCCAGCAGCCCACTAAGGCTTTACAATGAGCAGTTCTTC. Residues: CASSPLRLYNEQFF.

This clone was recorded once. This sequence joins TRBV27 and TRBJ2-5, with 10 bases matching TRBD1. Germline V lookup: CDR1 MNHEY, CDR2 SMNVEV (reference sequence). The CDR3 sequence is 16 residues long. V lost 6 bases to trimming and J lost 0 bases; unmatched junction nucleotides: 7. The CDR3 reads CASRGLTGGYQETQYF. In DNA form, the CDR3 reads TGTGCCAGCAGAGGCCTGACAGGGGGCTACCAAGAGACCCAGTACTTC.